Shown below are 15 T cell receptor beta chains from a single sample sequenced in a study of T cells in Graves' hyperthyroidism and ophthalmopathy (dated by TCRdb to the late 2010s). Library preparation employed multiplex PCR. Sequencing was performed on an Illumina HiSeq 2000. TCR beta CDR3 regions were amplified from RNA transcripts. A first-round RT-PCR of the TCR CDR3 used the HTBI primer set with the Qiagen OneStep RT-PCR kit. The public sequencing data were trimmed at Q25 with fastp and processed into clonotypes with MiXCR by TCRdb, which kept only in-frame beta chains. Every CDR3 protein is listed once, alongside the most common genes and DNA of its rows. The sample table lists under 300,000 distinct CDR3 sequences, over 20% of them with a count of one. The ten largest clones take up about 60% of the sample. Sequencing input: blood. All receptors derive from a man aged 25 to 45 with Graves' ophthalmopathy.

This clonotype appeared a few times. The V call is TRBV6-2 or TRBV6-3, the J call TRBJ2-1; 12 nucleotides line up with TRBD1. The CDR3 is 14 amino acids. The J segment lost 8 bases and the V segment lost 5 bases, leaving 4 bases of the junction unmatched. Germline V gives CDR1 MNHEY, CDR2 SVGEGT. CDR3 sequence (DNA): TGTGCCAGCAGTCCGGGACAGGGGGCTGATGAGCAGTTCTTC. The encoded protein is CASSPGQGADEQFF.

This clonotype turned up a few times. This chain links TRBV15 with TRBJ1-2; D is possibly TRBD1 (6 bases). Trimming stripped 0 bases from V and 4 bases from J, with 12 bases between. The germline V gene has CDR1 LNHNV and CDR2 YYDKDF (reference sequence). The CDR3 is made up of 15 amino acids. CDR3 in amino acids: CATSRESGGGYGYTF. In DNA form, the CDR3 reads TGTGCCACCAGCAGAGAATCGGGGGGCGGCTATGGCTACACCTTC.

This clonotype was counted only a few times. The gene calls are TRBV28 and TRBJ2-7, with a tentative D call TRBD2 (5 bases). The CDR3 extends over 16 amino acids. Germline V CDR1 and CDR2: MDHEN, SYDVKM. V lost 1 base, J lost 4 bases, and 17 bases lay in between. The CDR3 nucleotides read TGTGCCAGCAGTTTATCAACGGGGTACCGAAGGTACGAGCAGTACTTC. Its protein product is CASSLSTGYRRYEQYF.

In regard to this clonotype: An end of the junction differs from the germline gene, which may be a read error. V and J are TRBV3-1 and TRBJ2-3, with D uncertain. This CDR3 is built from 14 residues. CDR1 is LGHDT and CDR2 is YNNKEL in the germline V gene (reference sequence). CDR3: CASSQDQWADTQYF. The CDR3 nucleotides are TGTGCTAGCAGCCAAGATCAATGGGCAGATACGCAGTATTTT.

V and J are TRBV30 and TRBJ2-7; D is perhaps TRBD1 (6 bases). The CDR3 loop spans 14 amino acids. Germline CDR1 GTSNPN, CDR2 SVGIG (reference sequence). V dropped 0 bases and J dropped 2 bases, with 11 bases sitting between them. The CDR3 region has the DNA TGTGCCTGGAGTGTAGGTCCAGGGGCCTACGAGCAGTACTTC. It codes for CAWSVGPGAYEQYF.

The gene calls are TRBV19 and TRBJ1-6; D gene uncertain. Germline V gives CDR1 LNHDA, CDR2 SQIVND (reference sequence). Trimming pared 6 bases from V and 7 bases from J, leaving 16 bases between. CDR3 size: 15 residues. The CDR3 sequence is CASSRETEANSPLHF. CDR3 nucleotide sequence: TGTGCCAGTAGCCGGGAAACAGAAGCAAATTCACCCCTCCACTTT. The full variable domain, with the rest looked up from reference TRBV19 and TRBJ1-6, is DGGITQSPKYLFRKEGQNVTLSCEQNLNHDAMYWYRQDPGQGLRLIYYSQIVNDFQKGDIAEGYSVSREKKESFPLTVTSAQKNPTAFYLCASSRETEANSPLHFGNGTRLTVT.

In its sample, this clonotype was seen a few times. The chain links TRBV7-8 to TRBJ1-5, with 11 positions matching TRBD1. The V gene's germline CDR1 is SGHVS and CDR2 FQNEAQ. Unmatched junction bases numbered 7, after V lost 5 bases and J lost 7 bases. This CDR3 is 15 amino acids long. CDR3 sequence reads: CASSLDRGPGQPQHF. CDR3 DNA: TGTGCCAGCAGCCTGGACAGGGGGCCGGGACAGCCCCAGCATTTT.

This clonotype came up a few times. The chain couples TRBV12-3 or TRBV12-4 to TRBJ2-6, with D hard to call. The CDR3 sequence is 16 residues long. With 6 bases removed from V and 0 bases from J, the gap between germline ends came to 12 bases. In DNA, the CDR3 is TGTGCCAGCAGCCCGGTGGGGAACTCTGGGGCCAACGTCCTGACTTTC. It yields the protein CASSPVGNSGANVLTF.

V usage is TRBV7-2 and J usage is TRBJ1-1; D may be TRBD1 (6 bases). Trimming took off 1 base at V and 6 bases at J, with 6 bases between the two ends. Germline CDR1 is SGHTA and CDR2 is FQGNSA. This CDR3 spans 12 amino acids. The CDR3 protein is CASSLEGAEAFF. The DNA of the CDR3 is TGTGCCAGCAGCTTAGAGGGGGCTGAAGCTTTCTTT.

V usage is TRBV29-1 and J usage is TRBJ2-2, with TRBD1 as a possible D gene (6 bases). This CDR3 contains 13 residues. From germline, CDR1 is SQVTM and CDR2 ANQGSEA. The V gene lost 5 bases and the J gene lost 5 bases, with 12 bases spanning the gap. CDR3 sequence reads: CSVMRTATGELFF. CDR3 DNA: TGCAGCGTTATGCGGACAGCGACCGGGGAGCTGTTTTTT.

The rearrangement links TRBV19 to TRBJ2-7, with D maybe TRBD1 (5 bases). The CDR3 runs 17 residues. V lost 7 bases, J lost 2 bases, and 24 bases lay in between. Germline loops: CDR1 LNHDA, CDR2 SQIVND (reference sequence). The CDR3 region has the DNA TGTGCCAGTATCCACAAACCTCCCAGGGTATCCACCTACGAGCAGTACTTC. Amino acid sequence: CASIHKPPRVSTYEQYF. The whole variable domain, remainder taken from reference TRBV19 and TRBJ2-7, is DGGITQSPKYLFRKEGQNVTLSCEQNLNHDAMYWYRQDPGQGLRLIYYSQIVNDFQKGDIAEGYSVSREKKESFPLTVTSAQKNPTAFYLCASIHKPPRVSTYEQYFGPGTRLTVT.

The J gene is TRBJ2-2, the V gene TRBV6-1; 7 bases map to TRBD1. The CDR3 is 16 amino acids. V lost 5 bases to trimming and J lost 2 bases; unmatched junction nucleotides: 8. CDR1 is MNHNS, CDR2 SASEGT, per germline. DNA of the CDR3: TGTGCCAGCAGTCCCCCCGGGACAGCTAACACCGGGGAGCTGTTTTTT. It codes for CASSPPGTANTGELFF.

The count of this clonotype is one. The chain links TRBV7-6 to TRBJ1-3, with D tentatively TRBD1 (5 bases). This CDR3 contains 16 residues. V was shortened by 8 bases and J by 0 bases, with 17 bases between the two germline ends. Per germline, CDR1 SGHVS and CDR2 FNYEAQ. The DNA for the CDR3 is TGTGCCAGCGGGTCGGGACCTGAGGGCTCTGGAAACACCATATATTTT. It translates to CASGSGPEGSGNTIYF.

This clonotype was counted only a few times. This chain connects TRBV5-6 to TRBJ2-1; D ambiguous. V gave up 4 bases and J gave up 6 bases, with 8 bases separating them. Germline loops: CDR1 SGHDT, CDR2 YYEEEE. This CDR3 spans 12 amino acids. The CDR3 is CASSPNGNEQFF. As DNA, the CDR3 is TGTGCCAGCAGCCCTAACGGCAATGAGCAGTTCTTC. The complete variable domain, with remaining parts taken from reference TRBV5-6 and TRBJ2-1, reads DAGVTQSPTHLIKTRGQQVTLRCSPKSGHDTVSWYQQALGQGPQFIFQYYEEEERQRGNFPDRFSGHQFPNYSSELNVNALLLGDSALYLCASSPNGNEQFFGPGTRLTVL.

The table lists this clonotype with a few counts. The V and J genes are TRBV4-1 and TRBJ2-2, with no clear D. This CDR3 comprises 15 residues. The germline V and J ends were trimmed by 1 base and 5 bases, with 11 bases remaining between them. CDR1 is MGHRA and CDR2 is YSYEKL in the germline V gene. The DNA for the CDR3 is TGCGCCAGCAGCCAAGGGCCAGGCGATACCGGGGAGCTGTTTTTT. It codes for CASSQGPGDTGELFF.